Below are 26 T cell receptor beta chains sequenced from a single sample in a study of T-cell reconstitution after alpha-beta-depleted transplantation in children. Unique molecular identifiers were used to barcode this TCRbeta library. TCRdb reprocessed the PCR reads with MiXCR, giving one entry per CDR3 protein. The sample shows approximately 490,000 distinct CDR3 sequences, approximately 12% of them seen only once. This sample comprised PBMCs from the stem cell graft donor, obtained from the stem cell graft. The receptors were gathered from a human donor who donated a stem cell graft to a child with combined immunodeficiency.

This clonotype was counted a few times. The gene calls are TRBV6-5 and TRBJ1-5; D is ambiguous. The V gene's germline CDR1 is MNHEY and CDR2 SVGAGI. V lost 0 bases, J lost 5 bases, and 8 bases lay in between. The CDR3 is made up of 14 amino acids. CDR3 coding DNA: TGTGCCAGCAGTTACTCGCCAGGCGATCAGCCCCAGCATTTT. Its protein product is CASSYSPGDQPQHF.

This clonotype has at least ten counts. The rearrangement joins TRBV11-2 to TRBJ2-7; perhaps TRBD2 as D (6 bases). Germline CDR1 reads SGHAT; CDR2 reads FQNNGV. The CDR3 extends over 16 amino acids. V shed 5 bases and J shed 0 bases, with 17 bases lying between them. The CDR3 region is CASSLNSGLVSYEQYF. CDR3 nucleotide sequence: TGTGCCAGCAGCCTTAACTCGGGACTGGTCTCCTACGAGCAGTACTTC.

The chain employs TRBV20-1 and TRBJ2-1; D may match TRBD1 or TRBD2 (6 bases each). V was pared by 2 bases and J by 2 bases, with 10 bases between. The CDR3 has 14 amino acids. The germline V gene has CDR1 DFQATT and CDR2 SNEGSKA (reference sequence). As DNA, the CDR3 is TGCAGTGCTAGAAGGGGGGCCCCCTACAATGAGCAGTTCTTC. Translation gives CSARRGAPYNEQFF.

This clonotype was observed once. This chain links TRBV3-1 with TRBJ2-5; D is possibly TRBD1 (6 bases). Germline CDR1 reads LGHDT; CDR2 reads YNNKEL (reference sequence). This CDR3 comprises 14 residues. Trimming took 2 bases from V and 6 from J, leaving 13 bases between them. This CDR3 is CASSQNRAQQTQYF. CDR3 in DNA: TGTGCCAGCAGCCAAAACAGGGCCCAGCAGACCCAGTACTTC.

This clonotype was counted many times. DNA for the CDR3: TGTGCCAGCAGTTACACTACAGGGATCCCGGGCGGCTACACCTTC. Translating it yields CASSYTTGIPGGYTF. The V call is TRBV6-5, the J call TRBJ1-2; tentatively, D is TRBD1 (6 bases). The CDR3 consists of 15 residues. V was pared by 2 bases and J by 8 bases, with 18 bases between. CDR1 is MNHEY and CDR2 is SVGAGI in the germline V gene.

The CDR3 bases are TGTGCCAGCAGCTTCGCGGAGTTAGCAGCCGAGCAGTACTTC. Translation gives CASSFAELAAEQYF. The chain links TRBV7-8 to TRBJ2-7; D ambiguous. Germline CDR1 SGHVS, CDR2 FQNEAQ. The CDR3 consists of 14 residues. V was shortened by 3 bases and J by 6 bases, with 15 bases between the two germline ends.

This clonotype was detected many times. The chain combines TRBV7-2 with TRBJ2-6; 11 bases align to TRBD2. The CDR3 sequence is 20 residues long. J gave up 0 bases and V 0 bases, and 7 bases lay outside the gene matches. CDR1 and CDR2 from the germline V gene are SGHTA and FQGNSA. The CDR3: CASSLALAGVTTSGANVLTF. CDR3 in DNA: TGTGCCAGCAGCTTAGCACTAGCGGGGGTTACCACCTCTGGGGCCAACGTCCTGACTTTC.

The chain is built from TRBV4-3 and TRBJ1-6; 7 nucleotides agree with TRBD1. The ends lost 3 bases at V and 8 bases at J; junction bases unmatched: 1. CDR3 size: 13 residues. Germline V CDR1 and CDR2: LGHNA, YSLEER. DNA of the CDR3: TGCGCCAGCAGCCACAGGGGGGATTCACCCCTCCACTTT. It codes for CASSHRGDSPLHF.

This chain joins TRBV4-3 and TRBJ2-7; TRBD1 matches 7 bases. Trimming at V came to 8 bases and at J to 2 bases, leaving 12 bases not matched to a gene. The CDR3 spans 15 residues. The germline V gene has CDR1 LGHNA and CDR2 YSLEER. CDR3 in DNA: TGCGCCAGCTCCCCTCGGACAGGCGACACCTACGAGCAGTACTTC. Residues: CASSPRTGDTYEQYF.

This clonotype was recorded many times. The genes are TRBV7-9 and TRBJ2-1, with D tentatively TRBD1 (6 bases). Per germline, CDR1 SEHNR and CDR2 FQNEAQ (reference sequence). Trimming shortened V by 5 bases and J by 8 bases, and 22 bases separated the two germline ends. The CDR3 consists of 16 residues. The CDR3 loop reads CASSPRDKPSRDEQFF. The CDR3, as DNA: TGTGCCAGCAGCCCCCGGGACAAGCCCTCCCGAGATGAGCAGTTCTTC.

The J gene is TRBJ1-3, the V gene TRBV2, with TRBD1 matching over 8 bases. The CDR3 is 15 residues long. The trim removed 4 bases at V and 7 bases at J, leaving 9 bases unmatched. From germline, CDR1 is SNHLY and CDR2 FYNNEI. The CDR3 reads CASSGAGGALNTIYF. The CDR3 bases are TGTGCCAGCAGTGGGGCAGGGGGCGCCCTGAACACCATATATTTT.

This clonotype was counted ten times or more. The J gene is TRBJ1-2, the V gene TRBV4-3; no reliable D call. V was pared by 0 bases and J by 7 bases, with 18 bases between. Germline CDR1 is LGHNA and CDR2 is YSLEER. This CDR3 contains 16 residues. The CDR3 DNA follows: TGCGCCAGCAGCCAAGATCGTGGGAGCCGCCCGGGTGGCTACACCTTC. Translation: CASSQDRGSRPGGYTF.

V gene TRBV29-1 combines with J gene TRBJ1-1; D perhaps matches TRBD1 (5 bases). CDR1 is SQVTM, CDR2 ANQGSEA, per germline. V dropped 2 bases and J dropped 11 bases, with 24 bases sitting between them. The CDR3 contains 15 residues. The DNA for the CDR3 is TGCAGCGTTGAACCACAATGGGGGTCAGCGGAGGACGCTTTCTTT. This codes for CSVEPQWGSAEDAFF.

This clonotype was seen at least ten times. The chain couples TRBV5-1 to TRBJ1-1; D remains unclear. Between the trimmed V and J ends, which lost 3 bases and 3 bases, there was a span of 18 bases. The CDR3 extends over 16 amino acids. Germline CDR1 SGHRS, CDR2 YFSETQ. CDR3 region: CASSYVSNRFDTEAFF. The CDR3 DNA reads as TGCGCCAGCAGCTACGTGTCAAATCGTTTCGACACTGAAGCTTTCTTT.

This clonotype came up many times. The chain carries TRBV5-6 and TRBJ2-1; 8 positions agree with TRBD2. Per germline, CDR1 SGHDT and CDR2 YYEEEE. The CDR3 covers 15 residues. Losses at the gene ends were 4 bases for V and 6 bases for J; bases not matched to a gene: 9. The CDR3 bases are TGTGCCAGCAGCCTTCGACTAGCGCCCCCCAATGAGCAGTTCTTC. Amino acid sequence: CASSLRLAPPNEQFF.

This chain uses TRBV4-2 with TRBJ2-2, with 9 bases matching TRBD1. CDR3 length: 15 amino acids. Germline CDR1 is LGHNA and CDR2 is YNFKEQ. V shed 4 bases and J 7 bases; nucleotides not matched to a gene: 7. The CDR3 DNA reads TGTGCCAGCAGCCCCGGGACAGGGAGCATCGGGGAGCTGTTTTTT. This codes for CASSPGTGSIGELFF.

CDR3 nucleotides: TGTGCCAGCAGACCCGACTATGGCTACACCTTC. Translating gives CASRPDYGYTF. The chain has TRBV12-3 or TRBV12-4 and TRBJ1-2, with D unclear. V was clipped by 6 bases and J by 3 bases, with 5 bases between them. The CDR3 runs to 11 residues.

This clonotype was seen at least ten times. The V gene is TRBV6-5, the J gene TRBJ1-5, with 7 nucleotides matching TRBD1. The V gene end was trimmed by 2 bases and the J gene end by 2 bases; junction bases not matched to a gene: 3. In germline, CDR1 is MNHEY, CDR2 SVGAGI. The CDR3 is 15 amino acids. The CDR3 is CASSYADRGNQPQHF. The CDR3 DNA reads as TGTGCCAGCAGTTACGCTGACAGGGGCAATCAGCCCCAGCATTTT.

This clonotype was picked up a small number of times. The chain joins TRBV27 to TRBJ2-6; a possible D gene is TRBD2 (5 bases). CDR3 size: 15 residues. In germline, CDR1 is MNHEY, CDR2 SMNVEV (reference sequence). The V and J ends lost 3 bases and 2 bases respectively, with 8 bases between them. The CDR3 region has the DNA TGTGCCAGCAGTTTGAGAGGGCCTGGGGCCAACGTCCTGACTTTC. This translates into CASSLRGPGANVLTF.

As concerns this clonotype: One end of the junction is discordant with germline, which a read error may explain. This chain's CDR3 is CASSGHQIGGEVFF. The CDR3 DNA reads TGCGCCAGCAGCGGCCACCAGATCGGCGGGGAGGTGTTTTTT. The chain carries TRBV10-2 and TRBJ2-2; a possible D gene is TRBD2 (6 bases). The germline CDR1 and CDR2 sequences are WSHSY and SAAADI. The CDR3 covers 14 residues.

The rearrangement joins TRBV5-1 to TRBJ1-1; D perhaps matches TRBD1 (6 bases). Germline-derived CDR1 and CDR2 are SGHRS and YFSETQ. The CDR3 spans 14 residues. Trimming took off 3 bases at V and 2 bases at J, with 11 bases between the two ends. Here the CDR3 reads CASSSGQPNTEAFF. The CDR3 DNA reads as TGCGCCAGCAGCTCGGGACAACCAAACACTGAAGCTTTCTTT.

The sample holds many counts of this clonotype. The gene calls are TRBV12-3 or TRBV12-4 and TRBJ2-1; no clear D gene. The CDR3 spans 11 residues. V lost 3 bases to trimming and J lost 8 bases, with 5 bases between them. The CDR3 coding sequence is TGTGCCAGCAGTTTTTCCCATGAGCAGTTCTTC. This gives the protein CASSFSHEQFF.

This chain connects TRBV29-1 to TRBJ2-1; D ambiguous. Germline CDR1 is SQVTM and CDR2 is ANQGSEA. V dropped 4 bases and J dropped 8 bases, with 15 bases sitting between them. The CDR3 extends over 13 amino acids. The CDR3 region is CSVVGGIKYEQFF. The CDR3 nucleotides are TGCAGCGTTGTAGGTGGGATTAAGTATGAGCAGTTCTTC.

The chain carries TRBV20-1 and TRBJ1-1, with 7 nucleotides matching TRBD1. Germline V gene data show CDR1 as DFQATT and CDR2 as SNEGSKA (reference sequence). Unmatched junction bases numbered 20, after V lost 6 bases and J lost 10 bases. The CDR3 has 15 amino acids. In nucleotides, the CDR3 is TGCAGTGCCGTATTAGGGGGCACCCCTCTATTCGGAGCTTTCTTT. Its translation is CSAVLGGTPLFGAFF.

This clonotype was seen only a few times. The CDR3 loop is CASSASGTKNEQFF. The DNA for the CDR3 is TGCGCCAGCAGCGCGTCCGGGACTAAAAATGAGCAGTTCTTC. The V and J genes are TRBV5-1 and TRBJ2-1; 7 bases are a match to TRBD2. J lost 7 bases, V lost 4 bases, and 8 bases had no gene match. CDR3 size: 14 residues. Germline V gene sequence: CDR1 SGHRS, CDR2 YFSETQ.

This clonotype showed up many times. The chain couples TRBV3-1 to TRBJ2-3; maybe TRBD2 (6 bases). Trimming took off 8 bases at V and 6 bases at J, with 9 bases between the two ends. The CDR3 loop spans 11 amino acids. The germline gives CDR1 LGHDT, CDR2 YNNKEL (reference sequence). The DNA of the CDR3 is TGTGCCAGCGGGACTTTCGATACGCAGTATTTT. It translates to CASGTFDTQYF.